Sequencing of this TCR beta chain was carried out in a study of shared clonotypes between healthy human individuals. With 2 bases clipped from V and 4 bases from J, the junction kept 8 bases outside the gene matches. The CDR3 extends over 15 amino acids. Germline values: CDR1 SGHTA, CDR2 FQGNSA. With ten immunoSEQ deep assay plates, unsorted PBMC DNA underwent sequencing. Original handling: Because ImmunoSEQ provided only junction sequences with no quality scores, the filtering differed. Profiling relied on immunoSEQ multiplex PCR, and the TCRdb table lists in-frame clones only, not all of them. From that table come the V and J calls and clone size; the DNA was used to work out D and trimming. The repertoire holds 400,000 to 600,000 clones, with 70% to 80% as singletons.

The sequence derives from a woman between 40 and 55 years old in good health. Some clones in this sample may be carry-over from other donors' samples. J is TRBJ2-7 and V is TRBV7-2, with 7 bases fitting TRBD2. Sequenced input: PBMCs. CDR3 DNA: TGTGCCAGCAGCTTATCTAGCGGAGATCTTTACGAGCAGTACTTC. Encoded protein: CASSLSSGDLYEQYF. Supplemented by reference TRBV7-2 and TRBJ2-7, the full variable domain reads GAGVSQSPSNKVTEKGKDVELRCDPISGHTALYWYRQSLGQGLEFLIYFQGNSAPDKSGLPSDRFSAERTGGSVSTLTIQRTQQEDSAVYLCASSLSSGDLYEQYFGPGTRLTVT.